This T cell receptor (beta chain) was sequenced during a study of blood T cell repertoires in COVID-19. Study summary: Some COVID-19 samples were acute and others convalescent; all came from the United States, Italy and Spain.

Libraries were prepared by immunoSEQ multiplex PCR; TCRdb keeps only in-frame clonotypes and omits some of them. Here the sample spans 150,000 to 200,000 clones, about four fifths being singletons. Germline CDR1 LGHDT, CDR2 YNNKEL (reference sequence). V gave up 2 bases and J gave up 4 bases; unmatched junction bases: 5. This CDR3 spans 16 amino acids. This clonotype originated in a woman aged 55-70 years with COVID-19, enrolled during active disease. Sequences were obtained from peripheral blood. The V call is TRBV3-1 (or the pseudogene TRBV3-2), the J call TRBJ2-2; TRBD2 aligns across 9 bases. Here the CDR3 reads CASSQPSGVGTGELFF. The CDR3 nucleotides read TGTGCCAGCAGCCAACCTAGCGGGGTGGGCACCGGGGAGCTGTTTTTT.